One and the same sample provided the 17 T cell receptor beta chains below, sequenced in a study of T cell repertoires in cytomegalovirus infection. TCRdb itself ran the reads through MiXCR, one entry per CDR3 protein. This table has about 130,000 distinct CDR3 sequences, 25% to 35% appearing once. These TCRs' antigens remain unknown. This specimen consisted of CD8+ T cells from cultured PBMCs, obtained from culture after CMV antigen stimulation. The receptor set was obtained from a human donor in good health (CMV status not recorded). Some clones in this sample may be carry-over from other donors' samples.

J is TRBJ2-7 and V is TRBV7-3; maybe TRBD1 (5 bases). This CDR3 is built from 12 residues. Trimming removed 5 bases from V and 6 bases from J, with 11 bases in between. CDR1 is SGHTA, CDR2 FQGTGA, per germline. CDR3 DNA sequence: TGTGCCAGCAGCAACAGGTCCGGCGAGCAGTACTTC. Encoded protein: CASSNRSGEQYF.

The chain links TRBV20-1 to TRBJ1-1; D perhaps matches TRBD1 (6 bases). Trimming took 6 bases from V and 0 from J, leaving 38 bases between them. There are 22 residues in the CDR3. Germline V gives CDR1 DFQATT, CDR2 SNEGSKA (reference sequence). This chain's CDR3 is CSALGPGISLGRRGEMNTEAFF. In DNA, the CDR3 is TGCAGTGCCCTAGGTCCCGGGATATCGCTAGGACGGAGGGGGGAAATGAACACTGAAGCTTTCTTT.

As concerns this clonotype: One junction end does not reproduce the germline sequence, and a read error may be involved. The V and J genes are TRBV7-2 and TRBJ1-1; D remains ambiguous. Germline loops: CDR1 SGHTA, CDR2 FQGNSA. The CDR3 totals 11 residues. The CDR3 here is CASNTNIEAFF. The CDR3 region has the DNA TGTGCCAGCAACACAAACATTGAAGCTTTCTTT.

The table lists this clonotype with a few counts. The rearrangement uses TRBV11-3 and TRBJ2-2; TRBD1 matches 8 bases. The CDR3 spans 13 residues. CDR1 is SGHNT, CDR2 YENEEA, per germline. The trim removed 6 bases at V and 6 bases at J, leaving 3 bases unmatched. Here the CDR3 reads CASRDRVSGELFF. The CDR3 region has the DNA TGTGCCAGCAGGGACAGGGTCTCCGGGGAGCTGTTTTTT.

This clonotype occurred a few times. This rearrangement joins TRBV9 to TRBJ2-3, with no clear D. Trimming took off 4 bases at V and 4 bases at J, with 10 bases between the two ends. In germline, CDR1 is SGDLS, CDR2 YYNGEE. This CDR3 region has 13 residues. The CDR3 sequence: CASSPRMPDTQYF. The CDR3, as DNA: TGTGCCAGCAGCCCGCGGATGCCAGATACGCAGTATTTT.

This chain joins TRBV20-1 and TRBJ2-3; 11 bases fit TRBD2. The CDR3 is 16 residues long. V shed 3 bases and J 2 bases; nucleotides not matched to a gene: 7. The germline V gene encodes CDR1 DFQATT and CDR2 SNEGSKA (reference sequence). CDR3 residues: CSARRASGGFTDTQYF. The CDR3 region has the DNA TGCAGTGCTAGGCGGGCTAGCGGGGGGTTCACAGATACGCAGTATTTT.

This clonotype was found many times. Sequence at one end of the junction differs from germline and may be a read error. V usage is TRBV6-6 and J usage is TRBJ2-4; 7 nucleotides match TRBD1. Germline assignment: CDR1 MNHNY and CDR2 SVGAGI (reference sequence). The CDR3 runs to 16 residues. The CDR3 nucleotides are TGTGCCAGCAGATACTGGGCTGAGGGGGCCCTGGACATTCAGTACTTC. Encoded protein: CASRYWAEGALDIQYF.

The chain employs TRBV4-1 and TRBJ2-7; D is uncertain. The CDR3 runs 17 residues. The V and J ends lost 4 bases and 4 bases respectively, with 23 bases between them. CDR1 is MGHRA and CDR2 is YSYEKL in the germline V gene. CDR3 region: CASSRHSGSPDLYEQYF. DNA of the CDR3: TGCGCCAGCAGCCGACATTCTGGGTCACCGGACCTATACGAGCAGTACTTC.

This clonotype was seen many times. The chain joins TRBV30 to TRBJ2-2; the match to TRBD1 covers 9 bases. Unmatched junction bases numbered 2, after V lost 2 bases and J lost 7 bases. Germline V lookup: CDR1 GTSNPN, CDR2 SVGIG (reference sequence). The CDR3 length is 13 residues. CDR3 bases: TGTGCCTGGAGTACAGGGGGCGGCGGGGAGCTGTTTTTT. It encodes CAWSTGGGGELFF.

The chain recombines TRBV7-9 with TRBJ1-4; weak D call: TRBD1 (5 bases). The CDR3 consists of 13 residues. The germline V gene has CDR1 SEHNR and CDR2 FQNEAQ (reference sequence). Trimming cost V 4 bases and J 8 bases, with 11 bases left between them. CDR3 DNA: TGTGCCAGCAGCTCGGGACCTTTGGAAAAACTGTTTTTT. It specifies CASSSGPLEKLFF.

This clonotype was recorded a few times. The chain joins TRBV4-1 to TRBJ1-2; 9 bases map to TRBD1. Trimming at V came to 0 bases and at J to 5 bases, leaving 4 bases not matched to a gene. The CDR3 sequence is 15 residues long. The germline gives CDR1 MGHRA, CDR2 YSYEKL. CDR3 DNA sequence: TGCGCCAGCAGCCAAGAGCCGGGACAGGGTTATGGCTACACCTTC. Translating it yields CASSQEPGQGYGYTF.

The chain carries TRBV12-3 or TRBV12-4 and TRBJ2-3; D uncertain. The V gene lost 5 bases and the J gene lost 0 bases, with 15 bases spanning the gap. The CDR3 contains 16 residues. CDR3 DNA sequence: TGTGCCAGCAGTCCCAACCCGCCCGGGAGCACAGATACGCAGTATTTT. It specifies CASSPNPPGSTDTQYF.

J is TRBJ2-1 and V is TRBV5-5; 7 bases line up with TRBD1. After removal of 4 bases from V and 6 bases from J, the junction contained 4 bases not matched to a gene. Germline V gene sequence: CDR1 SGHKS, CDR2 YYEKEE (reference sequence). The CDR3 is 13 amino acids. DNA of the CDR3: TGTGCCAGCAGCAAGGACAGGCGCAATGAGCAGTTCTTC. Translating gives CASSKDRRNEQFF.

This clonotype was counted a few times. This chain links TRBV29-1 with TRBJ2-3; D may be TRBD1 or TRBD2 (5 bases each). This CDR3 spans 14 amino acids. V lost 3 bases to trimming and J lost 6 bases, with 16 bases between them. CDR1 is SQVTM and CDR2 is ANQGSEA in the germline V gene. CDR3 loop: CSVDPRPGTDTQYF. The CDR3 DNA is TGCAGCGTTGATCCGAGGCCAGGGACGGATACGCAGTATTTT.

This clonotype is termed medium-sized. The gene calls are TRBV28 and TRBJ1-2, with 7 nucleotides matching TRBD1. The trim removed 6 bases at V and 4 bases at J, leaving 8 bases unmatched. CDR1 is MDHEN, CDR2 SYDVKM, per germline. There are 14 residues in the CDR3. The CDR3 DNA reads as TGTGCCAGCAGCCCTACAGGGGATATCTATGGCTACACCTTC. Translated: CASSPTGDIYGYTF.

CDR3 nucleotides: TGTGCCAGCAGTTTGTGGGCGGGCACCGGGGAGCTGTTTTTT. Protein sequence: CASSLWAGTGELFF. This chain links TRBV28 with TRBJ2-2; the D gene is possibly TRBD2 (5 bases). CDR3 length: 14 residues. V was clipped by 3 bases and J by 4 bases, with 9 bases between them. CDR1 MDHEN and CDR2 SYDVKM come from the germline V gene.

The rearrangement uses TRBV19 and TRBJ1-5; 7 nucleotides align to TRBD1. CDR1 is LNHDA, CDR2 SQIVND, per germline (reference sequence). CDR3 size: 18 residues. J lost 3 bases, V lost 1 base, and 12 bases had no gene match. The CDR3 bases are TGTGCCAGTAGTATAGCCCCCAACCGACAGGGCTACAATCAGCCCCAGCATTTT. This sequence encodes CASSIAPNRQGYNQPQHF.